One sample yielded the 25 T cell receptor beta chains listed below, sequenced in a study of graft-versus-host responses after intestinal transplantation. The assay was immunoSEQ multiplex PCR, and TCRdb's table has in-frame clones only and misses some. The repertoire holds approximately 19,000 clones, with roughly 72% as singletons. Graft-derived tissue was subjected to processing to liberate intraepithelial and lamina propria lymphocytes. The sequenced sample was ileum tissue, obtained 20 days after intestinal transplant. All receptors come from a human patient who received an intestinal transplant, so some T cells may come from the graft donor.

A single count supports this clone. DNA of the CDR3: TGCGCCAGCAGCCAAGATAGACCTGGGACTAGCGGGAGAAAACCCTACGAGCAGTACTTC. Translation gives CASSQDRPGTSGRKPYEQYF. V is TRBV4-1 and J is TRBJ2-7; 14 bases are shared with TRBD2. With V trimmed by 0 bases and J by 2 bases, 12 bases remained unmatched. The CDR3 totals 20 residues. The germline V gene encodes CDR1 MGHRA and CDR2 YSYEKL.

The gene calls are TRBV9 and TRBJ1-2; 8 nucleotides match TRBD1. From germline, CDR1 is SGDLS and CDR2 YYNGEE. The CDR3 is 16 amino acids. Trimming at V came to 5 bases and at J to 4 bases, leaving 13 bases not matched to a gene. The CDR3: CASRKYPGGGFYGYTF. Here the CDR3 DNA reads TGTGCCAGCAGAAAGTACCCAGGGGGCGGATTCTATGGCTACACCTTC.

This clone was seen a few times. The chain recombines TRBV2 with TRBJ2-5, with TRBD2 matching over 12 bases. Germline V lookup: CDR1 SNHLY, CDR2 FYNNEI. Germline trimming cut 8 bases from V and 5 bases from J; bases unmatched to any gene: 6. This CDR3 has 14 residues. As DNA, the CDR3 is TGTGCCAGCTCCCTAGCGGGAGGGGGGGAGACCCAGTACTTC. It codes for CASSLAGGGETQYF.

The chain links TRBV4-1 to TRBJ1-2, with a possible D match to TRBD1 (5 bases). Germline V gene data show CDR1 as MGHRA and CDR2 as YSYEKL. The CDR3 sequence is 14 residues long. Trimming removed 4 bases from V and 2 bases from J, with 11 bases in between. The CDR3 region is CASSPADSNYGYTF. The CDR3 nucleotides read TGCGCCAGCAGCCCCGCAGACAGCAACTATGGCTACACCTTC.

The genes are TRBV27 and TRBJ2-7, with a possible D match to TRBD2 (5 bases). The germline V and J ends were trimmed by 3 bases and 4 bases, with 13 bases remaining between them. The germline CDR1 and CDR2 sequences are MNHEY and SMNVEV (reference sequence). The CDR3 loop spans 14 amino acids. The CDR3 sequence: CASSFGGSLYEQYF. CDR3 nucleotide sequence: TGTGCCAGCAGTTTTGGTGGGAGTCTGTACGAGCAGTACTTC.

The gene calls are TRBV27 and TRBJ1-2; no reliable D call. Germline V CDR1 and CDR2: MNHEY, SMNVEV (reference sequence). Trimming removed 6 bases from V and 2 bases from J, with 10 bases in between. CDR3 length: 13 residues. CDR3 in DNA: TGTGCCAGCAGAAGCACAGTGAACTATGGCTACACCTTC. It is translated as CASRSTVNYGYTF.

V gene TRBV5-4 combines with J gene TRBJ2-7, with D possibly being TRBD2 (6 bases). The ends were cut back, 5 bases at V and 4 bases at J, with 19 bases in the middle. The CDR3 sequence is 15 residues long. CDR1 SGHNT and CDR2 YYREEE come from the germline V gene (reference sequence). The CDR3 loop reads CASSRWGGIMYEQYF. The CDR3 coding sequence is TGTGCCAGCAGTCGATGGGGCGGGATCATGTACGAGCAGTACTTC. The variable domain in full, with the rest retrieved from reference TRBV5-4 and TRBJ2-7, is ETGVTQSPTHLIKTRGQQVTLRCSSQSGHNTVSWYQQALGQGPQFIFQYYREEENGRGNFPPRFSGLQFPNYSSELNVNALELDDSALYLCASSRWGGIMYEQYFGPGTRLTVT.

This chain links TRBV18 with TRBJ2-3; 10 bases are shared with TRBD1. The CDR3 spans 15 residues. J lost 4 bases, V lost 6 bases, and 7 bases had no gene match. Germline CDR1 is KGHSH and CDR2 is LQKENI. The CDR3 sequence: CASSLDRGPSDTQYF. The CDR3 DNA follows: TGTGCCAGCTCTCTCGACAGGGGGCCTTCAGATACGCAGTATTTT.

The J gene is TRBJ2-2, the V gene TRBV4-2, with D hard to call. V lost 1 base, J lost 1 base, and 7 bases lay in between. Germline V gene data show CDR1 as LGHNA and CDR2 as YNFKEQ. This CDR3 comprises 15 residues. In DNA form, the CDR3 reads TGTGCCAGCAGCCAAGTTCTAGTGAACACCGGGGAGCTGTTTTTT. Amino acid sequence: CASSQVLVNTGELFF.

CDR3 amino acids: CATLTWRGLSSYEQYF. The CDR3 DNA reads as TGTGCCACCCTTACCTGGCGGGGGCTGAGCTCCTACGAGCAGTACTTC. The chain is built from TRBV2 and TRBJ2-7, with D tentatively TRBD2 (7 bases). The ends were cut back, 10 bases at V and 0 bases at J, with 22 bases in the middle. Germline loops: CDR1 SNHLY, CDR2 FYNNEI. This CDR3 is 16 amino acids long.

The J gene is TRBJ2-7, the V gene TRBV7-9; 7 bases match TRBD1. There are 16 residues in the CDR3. Germline values: CDR1 SEHNR, CDR2 FQNEAQ (reference sequence). The V and J ends lost 5 bases and 0 bases, in that order; junction bases with no gene match: 10. The CDR3 DNA sequence: TGTGCCAGCAGCCTCCCCGGGACAGCCCCCTCCTACGAGCAGTACTTC. It specifies CASSLPGTAPSYEQYF.

J is TRBJ1-1 and V is TRBV6-1; 8 bases match TRBD1. V gave up 6 bases and J gave up 5 bases; unmatched junction bases: 11. The CDR3 covers 15 residues. The germline CDR1 and CDR2 sequences are MNHNS and SASEGT. The CDR3 bases are TGTGCCAGCAGGTACCCTCGACAGGGGACGACTGAAGCTTTCTTT. Protein product: CASRYPRQGTTEAFF.

DNA for the CDR3: TGTGCCAGCATCTCCTTGGGGGGGACTCATTCACCCCTCCACTTT. Translated: CASISLGGTHSPLHF. The V call is TRBV28, the J call TRBJ1-6, with D tentatively TRBD1 (5 bases). Germline CDR1 MDHEN, CDR2 SYDVKM. There are 15 residues in the CDR3. Deletions cut 7 bases from V and 8 bases from J, with 18 bases between.

This clone was picked up one time. CDR3: CASRWTSGGDTDTQYF. In DNA, the CDR3 is TGTGCCAGCAGGTGGACTAGCGGGGGGGACACAGATACGCAGTATTTT. V gene TRBV6-6 combines with J gene TRBJ2-3, with TRBD2 matching 15 bases. Per germline, CDR1 MNHNY and CDR2 SVGAGI (reference sequence). Trimming at V came to 6 bases and at J to 2 bases, leaving 3 bases not matched to a gene. This CDR3 has 16 residues.

V usage is TRBV28 and J usage is TRBJ2-7; 9 nucleotides agree with TRBD2. Germline trimming cut 3 bases from V and 4 bases from J; bases unmatched to any gene: 7. The germline V gene encodes CDR1 MDHEN and CDR2 SYDVKM. This CDR3 is built from 15 residues. The DNA for the CDR3 is TGTGCCAGCAGTTTTCCGGCGGGGGGGTTTTACGAGCAGTACTTC. Protein: CASSFPAGGFYEQYF.

The CDR3 protein is CASSQETGGGYGYTF. CDR3 sequence (DNA): TGTGCCAGCAGCCAAGAGACAGGGGGCGGCTATGGCTACACCTTC. The chain carries TRBV4-2 and TRBJ1-2, with 10 bases aligning to TRBD1. There are 15 residues in the CDR3. The germline gives CDR1 LGHNA, CDR2 YNFKEQ. The ends lost 0 bases at V and 4 bases at J; junction bases unmatched: 2.

The rearrangement links TRBV12-5 to TRBJ2-3; D possibly corresponds to TRBD2 (5 bases). This CDR3 region has 13 residues. Trimming cost V 5 bases and J 1 base, with 7 bases left between them. Germline CDR1 is LGHNT and CDR2 is FRNRAP. The CDR3 region is CASGRTRTDTQYF. The CDR3 DNA reads as TGTGCTAGTGGTCGGACTCGCACAGATACGCAGTATTTT.

This chain joins TRBV4-2 and TRBJ2-7, with D possibly being TRBD2 (6 bases). CDR1 LGHNA and CDR2 YNFKEQ come from the germline V gene. This CDR3 has 16 amino acids. V was cut by 0 bases and J by 2 bases, with 14 bases left in between. CDR3 nucleotide sequence: TGTGCCAGCAGCCAAGAATCAGGAGGGTTCCCCTACGAGCAGTACTTC. Its protein is CASSQESGGFPYEQYF.

The gene calls are TRBV5-1 and TRBJ2-2; 7 bases line up with TRBD1. The CDR3 consists of 15 residues. V lost 4 bases, J lost 1 base, and 4 bases stayed unmatched. Germline lookup yields CDR1 SGHRS and CDR2 YFSETQ. The DNA of the CDR3 is TGCGCCAGCAGCCACTGGACAGGGAACACCGGGGAGCTGTTTTTT. It specifies CASSHWTGNTGELFF.

This sequence joins TRBV7-2 and TRBJ2-5; D is ambiguous. Trimming took off 5 bases at V and 5 bases at J, with 21 bases between the two ends. CDR3 size: 16 residues. The germline V gene encodes CDR1 SGHTA and CDR2 FQGNSA. CDR3 sequence: CASSPPDGASWETQYF. Written as DNA, the CDR3 is TGTGCCAGCAGCCCCCCCGATGGAGCCTCCTGGGAGACCCAGTACTTC.

In its sample, this clone was seen a few times. CDR3 in DNA: TGTGCCAGCAGCCCCCGCGGCCACCCATACAATGAGCAGTTCTTC. Amino acid sequence: CASSPRGHPYNEQFF. This chain connects TRBV13 to TRBJ2-1; D is unresolved. Germline V gene data show CDR1 as PRHDT and CDR2 as FYEKMQ (reference sequence). Trimming removed 5 bases at V and 4 bases at J, with 15 bases between. This CDR3 is built from 15 residues. The complete variable domain, with remaining parts taken from reference TRBV13 and TRBJ2-1, reads AAGVIQSPRHLIKEKRETATLKCYPIPRHDTVYWYQQGPGQDPQFLISFYEKMQSDKGSIPDRFSAQQFSDYHSELNMSSLELGDSALYFCASSPRGHPYNEQFFGPGTRLTVL.

This clone has only a few counts. The chain combines TRBV27 with TRBJ2-7; 14 positions agree with TRBD2. The germline CDR1 and CDR2 sequences are MNHEY and SMNVEV (reference sequence). The CDR3 consists of 15 residues. The V segment lost 6 bases and the J segment 6 bases; nucleotides outside the gene matches: 7. CDR3 DNA sequence: TGTGCCAGCAGATCCGGGACTAGCGGGAGCTTCGAGCAGTACTTC. This translates into CASRSGTSGSFEQYF.

The chain carries TRBV29-1 and TRBJ2-7; 12 nucleotides line up with TRBD2. This CDR3 is built from 14 residues. V was clipped by 6 bases and J by 7 bases; unmatched bases: 10. The V gene's germline CDR1 is SQVTM and CDR2 ANQGSEA. This CDR3 reads CSVARLAGVREQYF. For the CDR3, the DNA is TGCAGCGTCGCGAGACTAGCGGGAGTTCGGGAGCAGTACTTC.

The CDR3, as DNA: TGTGCCAGCAGTAAAAAACCGGCCGGCGGCGTGAACACTGAAGCTTTCTTT. Translating it yields CASSKKPAGGVNTEAFF. The V gene is TRBV7-6, the J gene TRBJ1-1; no definite D call. Trimming pared 6 bases from V and 0 bases from J, leaving 20 bases between. Germline V gene data show CDR1 as SGHVS and CDR2 as FNYEAQ. This CDR3 has 17 residues.

The genes are TRBV7-9 and TRBJ1-1; D ambiguous. Germline CDR1 is SEHNR and CDR2 is FQNEAQ (reference sequence). This CDR3 region has 13 residues. With 4 bases removed from V and 0 bases from J, the gap between germline ends came to 6 bases. CDR3: CASSSPVNTEAFF. The CDR3 coding sequence is TGTGCCAGCAGCTCCCCGGTGAACACTGAAGCTTTCTTT.